A selection of T cell receptor beta chains follows, all from one sample in a study of siplizumab effects on memory and regulatory T cells. TCRdb keeps only in-frame clones here, not all; method: immunoSEQ multiplex PCR. The repertoire holds roughly 97,000 clones, over 90% seen once, with 0.55% to 0.7% in the top ten. The sequenced sample consisted of Tregs sorted from blood. These receptors came from a human donor in good health. Both conserved end residues are part of each CDR3. D genes are given only for firm matches. The size entry is marked missing in some rows and otherwise reads once, few, many or a size class.

d_call	j_call	clone_size	v_call	cdr3_aa	cdr3_nt
TRBD2	TRBJ2-7	-	TRBV5-4	CASSSGLASEQYF	TGTGCCAGCAGCTCGGGACTAGCGTCCGAGCAGTACTTC
-	TRBJ1-2	-	TRBV19	CASSKGPRTVYGYTF	TGTGCCAGTAGTAAAGGGCCCCGGACAGTCTATGGCTACACCTTC
-	TRBJ1-4	-	TRBV13	CASSLGLGVREKLFF	TGTGCCAGCAGCTTAGGCCTCGGGGTTCGGGAAAAACTGTTTTTT
-	TRBJ2-3	-	TRBV2	CASRAGSLTDTQYF	TGTGCCAGCCGAGCCGGGAGTCTCACAGATACGCAGTATTTT
-	TRBJ2-4	-	TRBV19	CATRTDQAKNIQYF	TGTGCCACCAGGACAGATCAAGCCAAAAACATTCAGTACTTC
-	TRBJ2-7	-	TRBV11-2	CASSLGAGREQYF	TGTGCCAGCAGCTTAGGTGCGGGACGCGAGCAGTACTTC
TRBD2	TRBJ2-3	-	TRBV10-2	CASSLGLAGGITDTQYF	TGCGCCAGCAGTCTAGGACTAGCGGGGGGGATCACAGATACGCAGTATTTT
-	TRBJ1-5	-	TRBV30	CAWSFAERQPQHF	TGTGCCTGGAGTTTCGCGGAGCGGCAGCCCCAGCATTTT
TRBD1	TRBJ1-1	-	TRBV19	CASSLGTGGADTEAFF	TGTGCCAGTAGTCTTGGGACAGGGGGCGCGGACACTGAAGCTTTCTTT
-	TRBJ2-1	-	TRBV5-1	CASSLRVSSYNEQFF	TGCGCCAGCAGCTTGCGAGTCTCGTCCTACAATGAGCAGTTCTTC
-	TRBJ1-2	-	TRBV6-5	CASTAGTNYTF	TGTGCCAGCACCGCCGGCACAAACTACACCTTC
-	TRBJ2-3	-	TRBV5-1	CASRQGGMTDTQYF	TGCGCCAGCAGACAGGGGGGGATGACAGATACGCAGTATTTT
-	TRBJ1-1	-	TRBV30	CAWSVLGPTEAFF	TGTGCCTGGAGTGTACTCGGGCCCACTGAAGCTTTCTTT
-	TRBJ2-3	-	TRBV7-3	CASSLEGAGVTQYF	TGTGCCAGCAGCTTAGAAGGGGCCGGGGTTACGCAGTATTTT
-	TRBJ2-2	-	TRBV4-1	CASSQDRQTNTGELFF	TGCGCCAGCAGCCAAGATAGACAGACCAACACCGGGGAGCTGTTTTTT
-	TRBJ2-3	-	TRBV10-3	CAIRNSLTRTDTQYF	TGTGCCATCAGAAACAGCCTAACCCGCACAGATACGCAGTATTTT
TRBD2	TRBJ2-3	-	TRBV5-4	CASSSLVVAGLTDTQYF	TGTGCCAGCAGCTCACTAGTTGTAGCGGGACTCACAGATACGCAGTATTTT
-	TRBJ1-5	-	TRBV21-1	CATVPSFKGQISNQPQHF	TGTGCCACCGTACCATCCTTCAAGGGACAGATTAGCAATCAGCCCCAGCATTTT
-	TRBJ2-3	-	TRBV4-1	CASSPPAAAVQYF	TGCGCCAGCAGCCCCCCGGCGGCAGCAGTTCAGTATTTT
-	TRBJ2-5	-	TRBV9	CASSVSGRETQYF	TGTGCCAGCAGCGTCTCTGGAAGAGAGACCCAGTACTTC
-	TRBJ2-5	-	TRBV11-1	CASSLAPQKETQYF	TGTGCCAGCAGCTTAGCCCCCCAGAAAGAGACCCAGTACTTC
-	TRBJ2-5	-	TRBV7-2	CASSILEETQYF	TGTGCCAGCAGCATACTGGAAGAGACCCAGTACTTC
-	TRBJ1-1	-	TRBV5-6	CASSFGRNTEAFF	TGTGCCAGCAGCTTCGGTCGGAACACTGAAGCTTTCTTT
-	TRBJ1-1	-	TRBV7-2	CASSLEGRGAFF	TGTGCCAGCAGCTTAGAGGGCAGGGGAGCTTTCTTT
TRBD1	TRBJ1-1	few	TRBV9	CASSRTGIGPTEAFF	TGTGCCAGCAGCCGGACAGGGATCGGTCCCACTGAAGCTTTCTTT
TRBD2	TRBJ2-2	-	TRBV5-6	CASSPGAGGPGELFF	TGTGCCAGCAGCCCCGGCGCGGGAGGGCCCGGGGAGCTGTTTTTT
-	TRBJ1-3	-	TRBV6-6	CASITSGGNTIYF	TGTGCCAGCATCACGAGTGGTGGAAACACCATATATTTT
-	TRBJ2-5	-	TRBV14	CASSQVGETQYF	TGTGCCAGCAGCCAAGTGGGAGAGACCCAGTACTTC
TRBD2	TRBJ2-5	-	TRBV5-1	CASSLSGGGETQYF	TGCGCCAGCAGCTTATCGGGAGGGGGTGAGACCCAGTACTTC
TRBD2	TRBJ2-1	-	TRBV6-1	CASSGLAGGPGYNEQFF	TGTGCCAGCAGTGGACTAGCGGGAGGGCCCGGGTACAATGAGCAGTTCTTC
TRBD1	TRBJ1-1	few	TRBV30	CAWGTGGSFLAEAFF	TGTGCCTGGGGAACAGGGGGCAGTTTCCTAGCTGAAGCTTTCTTT
TRBD2	TRBJ2-1	-	TRBV7-3	CASSRSGSRLHEQFF	TGTGCCAGCAGCCGGAGCGGGAGTCGTCTCCATGAGCAGTTCTTC
-	TRBJ2-3	once	TRBV6-6	CASSFGQLWTDTQYF	TGTGCCAGCAGTTTTGGACAACTGTGGACAGATACGCAGTATTTT
TRBD2	TRBJ2-2	once	TRBV19	CASSWASGRATGELFF	TGTGCCAGTAGTTGGGCTAGCGGGAGGGCCACCGGGGAGCTGTTTTTT
-	TRBJ2-7	-	TRBV27	CASSLLGENFHEQYF	TGTGCCAGCAGTTTATTAGGGGAAAACTTCCACGAGCAGTACTTC
-	TRBJ2-6	-	TRBV7-9	CASSRLSGANVLTF	TGTGCCAGCAGCAGGCTCTCTGGGGCCAACGTCCTGACTTTC
-	TRBJ1-2	once	TRBV7-9	CASSLGPRGGYGYTF	TGTGCCAGCAGCTTAGGTCCAAGGGGTGGCTATGGCTACACCTTC
-	TRBJ2-5	-	TRBV15	CATSRDPRYQETQYF	TGTGCCACCAGCAGAGATCCTCGGTACCAAGAGACCCAGTACTTC
-	TRBJ2-7	-	TRBV6-1	CASSGYDYEQYF	TGTGCCAGCAGTGGGTATGATTACGAGCAGTACTTC
-	TRBJ2-3	-	TRBV19	CASSPSRDTQYF	TGTGCCAGTAGTCCGTCACGAGATACGCAGTATTTT
TRBD1	TRBJ2-7	-	TRBV29-1	CSVGDRAYEQYF	TGCAGCGTGGGGGACAGGGCCTACGAGCAGTACTTC